The 25 T cell receptor beta chains reported below all come from one sample, sequenced in a study of OX40 agonist ivuxolimab in advanced cancers. Here immunoSEQ multiplex PCR was the method, and the copy in TCRdb shows in-frame clones only, minus some. Altogether 45,000 to 75,000 clones are present, roughly three quarters being singletons, with the ten largest covering more than 0.9%. Sequenced here: CD4+ or CD8+ T cells sorted from blood, sampled in a trial of the OX40 agonist ivuxolimab. The receptors come from an adult with an advanced solid tumor such as melanoma, head and neck, liver or kidney cancer.

This clone was observed a few times. This rearrangement joins TRBV11-2 to TRBJ2-2, with unresolved D. This CDR3 is built from 13 residues. Germline-derived CDR1 and CDR2 are SGHAT and FQNNGV. The V end lost 5 bases, the J end lost 0 bases, and 4 bases lay between the germline ends. CDR3 amino acids: CASSRSNTGELFF. The CDR3 bases are TGTGCCAGCAGCAGGTCGAACACCGGGGAGCTGTTTTTT.

The J gene is TRBJ2-3, the V gene TRBV5-6; D remains unclear. Trimming removed 2 bases at V and 5 bases at J, with 12 bases between. The CDR3 contains 14 residues. Looked up from germline, CDR1 is SGHDT and CDR2 is YYEEEE. In DNA form, the CDR3 reads TGTGCCAGCAGCTTCGTAGCTCTTATAGATACGCAGTATTTT. Amino acid sequence: CASSFVALIDTQYF.

The table lists this clone with a few counts. The chain combines TRBV6-1 with TRBJ2-7; 9 bases agree with TRBD1. Looked up from germline, CDR1 is MNHNS and CDR2 is SASEGT. This CDR3 region has 13 residues. V lost 4 bases to trimming and J lost 6 bases; unmatched junction nucleotides: 4. DNA of the CDR3: TGTGCCAGCAGTGGGACAGGGGAAGGCGAGCAGTACTTC. It translates to CASSGTGEGEQYF.

V gene TRBV19 combines with J gene TRBJ2-7; 8 bases match TRBD1. CDR1 is LNHDA and CDR2 is SQIVND in the germline V gene (reference sequence). Losses at the gene ends were 6 bases for V and 5 bases for J; bases not matched to a gene: 6. The CDR3 covers 13 residues. In nucleotides, the CDR3 is TGTGCCAGTAGCCGGACAGGGACCCACGAGCAGTACTTC. It codes for CASSRTGTHEQYF.

V is TRBV29-1 and J is TRBJ2-3; 7 bases align to TRBD2. With 5 bases clipped from V and 4 bases from J, the junction kept 3 bases outside the gene matches. This CDR3 comprises 12 residues. Germline-derived CDR1 and CDR2 are SQVTM and ANQGSEA. The CDR3 reads CSVNSGADTQYF. In DNA, the CDR3 is TGCAGCGTTAACAGCGGGGCAGATACGCAGTATTTT.

The chain is built from TRBV6-6 and TRBJ2-3; perhaps TRBD1 as D (6 bases). The CDR3 totals 16 residues. Germline CDR1 and CDR2: MNHNY and SVGAGI (reference sequence). V lost 11 bases, J lost 0 bases, and 21 bases lay in between. Here the CDR3 reads CAAAPLVGGSTDTQYF. CDR3 nucleotides: TGTGCCGCGGCCCCTCTCGTAGGGGGAAGCACAGATACGCAGTATTTT.

This clone was seen only a few times. V is TRBV29-1 and J is TRBJ1-1; unclear D gene. V was shortened by 5 bases and J by 2 bases, with 9 bases between the two germline ends. This CDR3 has 12 residues. The germline V gene encodes CDR1 SQVTM and CDR2 ANQGSEA. The CDR3 is CSVIPRNTEAFF. In DNA form, the CDR3 reads TGCAGCGTTATACCAAGAAACACTGAAGCTTTCTTT.

The chain couples TRBV30 to TRBJ1-1; D ambiguous. The CDR3 spans 11 residues. Trimming took off 2 bases at V and 11 bases at J, with 12 bases between the two ends. Per the germline V gene, CDR1 is GTSNPN and CDR2 is SVGIG (reference sequence). Here the CDR3 reads CAWSKDLRAFF. Here the CDR3 DNA reads TGTGCCTGGAGTAAAGACTTAAGGGCTTTCTTT.

The chain is built from TRBV9 and TRBJ1-4; weak D call: TRBD1 (5 bases). The CDR3 spans 15 residues. V lost 0 bases and J lost 8, with 14 bases in between. Germline values: CDR1 SGDLS, CDR2 YYNGEE. The CDR3 DNA reads TGTGCCAGCAGCGTAGGACAGACGTGGGCAGAAAAACTGTTTTTT. Its translation: CASSVGQTWAEKLFF.

The V call is TRBV5-4, the J call TRBJ1-3; 8 bases map to TRBD1. With 4 bases clipped from V and 1 base from J, the junction kept 10 bases outside the gene matches. The CDR3 is 17 residues long. Germline loops: CDR1 SGHNT, CDR2 YYREEE (reference sequence). The chain's CDR3 is CASSLATGGLSGNTIYF. The DNA of the CDR3 is TGTGCCAGCAGCCTGGCCACAGGGGGTTTATCTGGAAACACCATATATTTT.

This clone was seen just once. The chain carries TRBV28 and TRBJ2-5; TRBD1 aligns across 7 bases. V shed 2 bases, J shed 4 bases, and the junction held 7 bases outside the gene matches. The CDR3 covers 15 residues. CDR1 and CDR2 from the germline V gene are MDHEN and SYDVKM. Written as DNA, the CDR3 is TGTGCCAGCAGTTTACCTCCGGGACAGAGAGAGACCCAGTACTTC. Translating it yields CASSLPPGQRETQYF.

This clone was seen just once. CDR3 in DNA: TGCGCCAGCAGCGGAACTCAGGGGGCCTATGGAAACACCATATATTTT. Protein sequence: CASSGTQGAYGNTIYF. V and J are TRBV5-1 and TRBJ1-3; 8 nucleotides match TRBD1. The J segment lost 3 bases and the V segment lost 4 bases, leaving 9 bases of the junction unmatched. Germline V gene sequence: CDR1 SGHRS, CDR2 YFSETQ. The CDR3 covers 16 residues.

In this sample, this clone turned up once. The rearrangement links TRBV7-3 to TRBJ2-3; TRBD2 agrees at 7 bases. V shed 2 bases and J 2 bases; nucleotides not matched to a gene: 10. Looked up from germline, CDR1 is SGHTA and CDR2 is FQGTGA. This CDR3 region has 17 residues. CDR3: CASSLRSSGTNTDTQYF. The CDR3 nucleotides are TGTGCCAGCAGCTTACGATCTAGCGGAACAAACACAGATACGCAGTATTTT.

V usage is TRBV2 and J usage is TRBJ2-5; a weak D match, TRBD1 (5 bases). V gave up 1 base and J gave up 5 bases, with 8 bases separating them. The CDR3 runs 13 residues. Germline values: CDR1 SNHLY, CDR2 FYNNEI. The CDR3 nucleotides read TGTGCCAGCAGTGAAGAGGGGATTGAGACCCAGTACTTC. Its translation: CASSEEGIETQYF.

This clone is labeled medium-sized. Other DNA variants within this sample encode the same CDR3. The J gene is TRBJ1-1, the V gene TRBV5-6, with D possibly being TRBD1 (5 bases). This CDR3 has 14 residues. The V gene's germline CDR1 is SGHDT and CDR2 YYEEEE. V dropped 4 bases and J dropped 4 bases, with 14 bases sitting between them. CDR3 sequence reads: CASSGLGGFTEAFF. The CDR3, as DNA: TGTGCCAGCAGCGGGCTGGGGGGATTCACTGAAGCTTTCTTT.

The DNA of the CDR3 is TGTGCCAGCAGCTCAAGTGCCCTGGGGGAGCAGTACTTC. Its translation: CASSSSALGEQYF. V and J are TRBV7-9 and TRBJ2-7; no clear D. The germline CDR1 and CDR2 sequences are SEHNR and FQNEAQ (reference sequence). This CDR3 comprises 13 residues. V was trimmed by 4 bases and J by 7 bases, leaving 14 bases between them.

CDR3 DNA sequence: TGTGCCAGCAGTCCAAACCCAGACCGGGAAAAACTGTTTTTT. Translated: CASSPNPDREKLFF. The chain employs TRBV6-1 and TRBJ1-4; D is unclear. This CDR3 contains 14 residues. Germline lookup yields CDR1 MNHNS and CDR2 SASEGT. Trimming removed 5 bases at V and 8 bases at J, with 15 bases between.

This clone was observed a single time. This chain links TRBV9 with TRBJ1-1; TRBD1 agrees at 8 bases. V lost 0 bases to trimming and J lost 0 bases; unmatched junction nucleotides: 7. The CDR3 has 17 amino acids. Germline assignment: CDR1 SGDLS and CDR2 YYNGEE. The chain's CDR3 is CASSVVPGGTMNTEAFF. Here the CDR3 DNA reads TGTGCCAGCAGCGTAGTGCCAGGGGGCACAATGAACACTGAAGCTTTCTTT.

By its share, this clone is medium-sized. Here the CDR3 reads CASSVIPSTDTQYF. The CDR3 bases are TGTGCCAGCAGCGTGATCCCTAGCACAGATACGCAGTATTTT. The V gene is TRBV7-8, the J gene TRBJ2-3, with D unclear. The V gene's germline CDR1 is SGHVS and CDR2 FQNEAQ. The CDR3 is 14 amino acids. V was pared by 5 bases and J by 0 bases, with 9 bases between.

The chain employs TRBV28 and TRBJ2-3; D gene uncertain. This CDR3 spans 14 amino acids. Germline CDR1 is MDHEN and CDR2 is SYDVKM. V lost 7 bases and J lost 4, with 15 bases in between. CDR3 coding DNA: TGTGCCAGCACCCCCCTCGACCTTGCAGATACGCAGTATTTT. This encodes CASTPLDLADTQYF.

The rearrangement uses TRBV5-1 and TRBJ1-6; D unclear. Germline V gene data show CDR1 as SGHRS and CDR2 as YFSETQ. This CDR3 contains 14 residues. Trimming took 0 bases from V and 8 from J, leaving 9 bases between them. The CDR3: CASSLAGNHSPLHF. The DNA of the CDR3 is TGCGCCAGCAGCTTGGCCGGGAATCATTCACCCCTCCACTTT. The full variable domain, its missing parts supplied by reference TRBV5-1 and TRBJ1-6, is KAGVTQTPRYLIKTRGQQVTLSCSPISGHRSVSWYQQTPGQGLQFLFEYFSETQRNKGNFPGRFSGRQFSNSRSEMNVSTLELGDSALYLCASSLAGNHSPLHFGNGTRLTVT.

The V call is TRBV18, the J call TRBJ2-1, with TRBD1 as a possible D gene (5 bases). The CDR3 has 14 amino acids. With 2 bases removed from V and 3 bases from J, the gap between germline ends came to 8 bases. The germline CDR1 and CDR2 sequences are KGHSH and LQKENI. The CDR3 DNA reads TGTGCCAGCTCACCAGAGACAGTCTACAATGAGCAGTTCTTC. Translation: CASSPETVYNEQFF.

The chain combines TRBV2 with TRBJ2-2; 10 nucleotides agree with TRBD2. The CDR3 is 15 residues long. V dropped 6 bases and J dropped 3; count of bases not matched to a gene: 4. Germline V gives CDR1 SNHLY, CDR2 FYNNEI. For the CDR3, the DNA is TGTGCCAGCAGAAGGACTAGCGGCGACACCGGGGAGCTGTTTTTT. The encoded protein is CASRRTSGDTGELFF. The complete variable domain, with remaining parts taken from reference TRBV2 and TRBJ2-2, reads EPEVTQTPSHQVTQMGQEVILRCVPISNHLYFYWYRQILGQKVEFLVSFYNNEISEKSEIFDDQFSVERPDGSNFTLKIRSTKLEDSAMYFCASRRTSGDTGELFFGEGSRLTVL.

This rearrangement joins TRBV5-1 to TRBJ2-3; 8 bases line up with TRBD1. With 4 bases clipped from V and 3 bases from J, the junction kept 4 bases outside the gene matches. Germline V gene sequence: CDR1 SGHRS, CDR2 YFSETQ. The CDR3 spans 14 residues. The CDR3 sequence: CASSAGTGTDTQYF. Written as DNA, the CDR3 is TGCGCCAGCAGCGCCGGGACAGGAACAGATACGCAGTATTTT.

The rearrangement links TRBV19 to TRBJ2-3; 7 nucleotides agree with TRBD2. The CDR3 covers 14 residues. V shed 7 bases and J 1 base; nucleotides not matched to a gene: 5. Germline V CDR1 and CDR2: LNHDA, SQIVND (reference sequence). CDR3 bases: TGTGCCAGTAATCCGGGACTACGCACAGATACGCAGTATTTT. Translating gives CASNPGLRTDTQYF.